These T cell receptor beta chains were read from a single sample in a study of shared clonotypes between healthy human individuals. Using immunoSEQ multiplex PCR, the repertoire was profiled, and TCRdb retains in-frame clones only, with some absent. The table includes just over 2,000,000 clones, roughly 94% detected once. Sequenced input: naive CD8+ T cells sorted from blood. The origin of the receptors is a man aged 18-30 years in good health. Each CDR3 is given without its conserved first and last residue. The order of the fields is J gene, D gene, V gene, CDR3 protein. A D gene is named only where the DNA matches it firmly.

TRBJ2-7 - TRBV27 ASSPRDGYEQY
TRBJ2-3 - TRBV13 ASSSRITDTQY
TRBJ2-7 - TRBV9 ASSVGESYEQY
TRBJ2-7 - TRBV7-6 ASSSPEPPDPYEQY
TRBJ2-2 TRBD2 TRBV7-7 ASSRTSGSPGELF
TRBJ2-7 - TRBV5-1 ASSLGIGYYEQY
TRBJ1-3 - TRBV15 ATSRGLNSGNTIY
TRBJ1-3 - TRBV7-6 ASSLVVWGAEGNTIY
TRBJ1-1 - TRBV4-1 ASSSEGTAGTEAF
TRBJ1-5 - TRBV5-1 ASSLVPSSEHRRNQPQH
TRBJ2-7 TRBD1 TRBV4-1 ASSQDYQGAIYEQY
TRBJ1-1 - TRBV6-1 ASSAWVNTEAF
TRBJ2-7 - TRBV9 ASSVGSSYEQY
TRBJ2-1 - TRBV28 ASSFGYNEQF
TRBJ2-5 - TRBV4-3 ASSQEARGEGETQY
TRBJ2-5 TRBD2 TRBV28 ASSPAPTSDPVETQY
TRBJ2-1 - TRBV29-1 SVEGYPSSYNEQF
TRBJ1-1 TRBD1 TRBV6-1 ASSEGWTGGNEAF
TRBJ1-4 - TRBV5-1 ASSLVGLSGDNEKLF
TRBJ1-6 - TRBV28 ASSQEGSYNSPLH
TRBJ2-7 - TRBV6-1 ASSATGLTYEQY
TRBJ2-1 - TRBV7-8 ASRGGGGGNEQF
TRBJ2-7 TRBD2 TRBV27 ASSPDSGSHEQY
TRBJ2-2 - TRBV6-5 ASRTANTGELF
TRBJ1-1 - TRBV4-2 ASSPKTGLDTEAF
TRBJ1-2 TRBD1 TRBV5-1 ASSPGTGYGYT
TRBJ2-7 TRBD1 TRBV2 ASSERDRAYEQY
TRBJ2-1 TRBD1 TRBV6-6 ASSYGQGQRF
TRBJ2-3 TRBD2 TRBV27 ASRIAGAADTQY